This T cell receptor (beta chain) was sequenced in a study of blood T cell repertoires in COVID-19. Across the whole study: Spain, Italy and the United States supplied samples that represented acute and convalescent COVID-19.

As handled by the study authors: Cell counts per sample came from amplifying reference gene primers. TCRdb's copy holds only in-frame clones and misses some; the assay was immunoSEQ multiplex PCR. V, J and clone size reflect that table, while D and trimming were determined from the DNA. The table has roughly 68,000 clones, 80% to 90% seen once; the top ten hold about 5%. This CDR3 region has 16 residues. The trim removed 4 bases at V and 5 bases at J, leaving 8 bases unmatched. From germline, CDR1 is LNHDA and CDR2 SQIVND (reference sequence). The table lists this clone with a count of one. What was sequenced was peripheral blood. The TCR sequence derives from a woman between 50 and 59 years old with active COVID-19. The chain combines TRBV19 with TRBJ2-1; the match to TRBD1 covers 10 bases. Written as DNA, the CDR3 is TGTGCCAGTAGTAGATCCGGGACAGGGGTGAACAATGAGCAGTTCTTC. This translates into CASSRSGTGVNNEQFF.